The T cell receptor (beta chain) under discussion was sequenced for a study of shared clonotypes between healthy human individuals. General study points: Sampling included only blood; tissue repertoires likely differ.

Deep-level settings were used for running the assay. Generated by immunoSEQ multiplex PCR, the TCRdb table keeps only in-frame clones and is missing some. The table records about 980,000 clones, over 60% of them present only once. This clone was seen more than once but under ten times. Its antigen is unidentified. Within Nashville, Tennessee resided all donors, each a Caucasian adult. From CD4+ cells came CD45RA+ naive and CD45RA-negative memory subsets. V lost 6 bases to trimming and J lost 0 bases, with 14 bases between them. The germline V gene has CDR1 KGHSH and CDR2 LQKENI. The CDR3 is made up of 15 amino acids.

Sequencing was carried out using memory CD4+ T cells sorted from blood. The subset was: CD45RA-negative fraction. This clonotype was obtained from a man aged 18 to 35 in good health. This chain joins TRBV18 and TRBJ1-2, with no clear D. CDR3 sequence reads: CASSPERSPNYGYTF. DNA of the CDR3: TGTGCCAGCTCCCCTGAGCGGTCACCTAACTATGGCTACACCTTC.